This T cell receptor beta chain was profiled in a study of PD-1 blockade in classical Hodgkin lymphoma. About the study: Treatment was intravenous nivolumab, 3 mg/kg every 2 weeks, until progression.

In the case of this clone: Antigen specificity is unknown.

Germline CDR1 and CDR2: SEHNR and FQNEAQ (reference sequence). This CDR3 spans 13 amino acids. V was clipped by 5 bases and J by 5 bases, with 12 bases between them. Each patient's relapse followed autologous stem cell transplantation, and brentuximab vedotin exposure varied. Profiling relied on immunoSEQ multiplex PCR, and the TCRdb table lists in-frame clones only, not all of them. The sample has roughly 14,000 clones; 65% to 85% are singletons. The study, taken as a whole, reports: Unlike CD8+ TCR diversity, which did not rise significantly by C4D1, CD4+ TCR diversity did. Baseline TCR diversity was reportedly lower in newly diagnosed patients than in healthy donors. It was reported as lower still in relapsed/refractory patients. Any patient who commenced nivolumab under 1 year after ASCT was excluded.

The TCR was taken from a human donor with classical Hodgkin lymphoma. This chain uses TRBV7-9 with TRBJ1-1, with no clear D. The material was peripheral blood mononuclear cells (PBMCs), obtained at baseline. The CDR3 reads CASSRGRRTEAFF. As DNA, the CDR3 is TGTGCCAGCAGCCGGGGAAGGAGGACTGAAGCTTTCTTT.